What follows is one T cell receptor (beta chain) and its context. Its matching antigen is unknown. Other nucleotide sequences from this sample produce the same CDR3. These data come from a study of cytotoxic CD8 clonotypes in ibrutinib-treated CLL. Across the whole study: Patients attained some 24 partial and 2 complete responses; at median approximately 64 months, about 15 remained remitted while approximately twelve progressed. An average of about 260,000 productive templates and tens of thousands of productive rearrangements was obtained per sample. Study results and limitations: Baseline-level clonality went beyond age-matched healthy donors and moved in step with circulating CD8+ T-cell counts. Sample timing was unmatched between remission and later-progressing patients; lymph nodes unstudied.

Libraries were prepared by immunoSEQ multiplex PCR; TCRdb keeps only in-frame clonotypes and omits some of them. The sample has roughly 130,000 clones; about 91% are singletons. The sequences come from PBMCs, collected after 12 months of ibrutinib treatment. This TCR came from a human donor with chronic lymphocytic leukemia.

CDR3 DNA: TGTGCCAGTAGTATAAGGGGGGACCTCTACGAGCAGTACTTC. It translates to CASSIRGDLYEQYF. The chain uses TRBV19 and TRBJ2-7, with D perhaps assigned TRBD1 or TRBD2 (6 bases each). The germline V and J ends were trimmed by 2 bases and 3 bases, with 11 bases remaining between them. The CDR3 extends over 14 amino acids. The germline V gene has CDR1 LNHDA and CDR2 SQIVND (reference sequence).